These 21 T cell receptor beta chains were all obtained from the same sample, sequenced in a study of blood T cell repertoires in COVID-19. TCRdb's table, derived via immunoSEQ multiplex PCR, lists solely in-frame clones and lacks some. This sample yields about 440,000 clones, of which 70% to 90% are seen a single time; almost 2% belongs to the top ten. Sequencing used PBMCs or T cells enriched from blood (not recorded which). Receptor source: a woman younger than 35 with acute COVID-19.

This sequence joins TRBV11-2 and TRBJ2-5; 10 bases are a match to TRBD2. V was clipped by 1 base and J by 4 bases; unmatched bases: 6. The CDR3 consists of 16 residues. CDR1 and CDR2 (germline): SGHAT, FQNNGV. The CDR3 coding sequence is TGTGCCAGCAGCTTAGGGGCTAGCGGGAGCCGAGAGACCCAGTACTTC. Translated: CASSLGASGSRETQYF.

This chain uses TRBV11-2 with TRBJ1-1; D ambiguous. V was shortened by 1 base and J by 3 bases, with 18 bases between the two germline ends. The CDR3 runs to 17 residues. Germline loops: CDR1 SGHAT, CDR2 FQNNGV. CDR3: CASSLVFGVSKDTEAFF. CDR3 in DNA: TGTGCCAGCAGCTTAGTTTTCGGGGTATCTAAGGACACTGAAGCTTTCTTT. The variable domain in full, with the rest retrieved from reference TRBV11-2 and TRBJ1-1, is EAGVAQSPRYKIIEKRQSVAFWCNPISGHATLYWYQQILGQGPKLLIQFQNNGVVDDSQLPKDRFSAERLKGVDSTLKIQPAKLEDSAVYLCASSLVFGVSKDTEAFFGQGTRLTVV.

The V and J genes are TRBV5-4 and TRBJ2-3, with 8 bases lining up with TRBD2. After removal of 2 bases from V and 5 bases from J, the junction contained 7 bases not matched to a gene. This CDR3 contains 15 residues. Germline V gene sequence: CDR1 SGHNT, CDR2 YYREEE (reference sequence). CDR3 in amino acids: CASSFGLAVGDTQYF. The CDR3, as DNA: TGTGCCAGCAGCTTTGGACTAGCAGTGGGAGATACGCAGTATTTT.

This clone was found a few times. The V call is TRBV4-1, the J call TRBJ1-6; 10 bases fit TRBD1. CDR3 size: 19 residues. Trimming cost V 4 bases and J 0 bases; bases outside gene matches: 9. Germline V lookup: CDR1 MGHRA, CDR2 YSYEKL. This chain's CDR3 is CASSPTGGYLPSYNSPLHF. The CDR3, as DNA: TGCGCCAGCAGCCCGACAGGGGGCTATCTGCCCTCCTATAATTCACCCCTCCACTTT.

The chain links TRBV5-6 to TRBJ1-1; maybe TRBD1 (5 bases). This CDR3 spans 12 amino acids. V lost 2 bases and J lost 6, with 8 bases in between. Per germline, CDR1 SGHDT and CDR2 YYEEEE. CDR3 bases: TGTGCCAGCAGCTTTGCAGGGTCTGAAGCTTTCTTT. It is translated as CASSFAGSEAFF.

The chain couples TRBV5-1 to TRBJ2-7, with D perhaps matching TRBD2 (5 bases). There are 14 residues in the CDR3. Trimming left V 7 bases short and J 4 bases short, with 18 bases between. The germline V gene has CDR1 SGHRS and CDR2 YFSETQ. The DNA for the CDR3 is TGCGCCAGCTCCCCTAGGGCGGGTGCTTACGAGCAGTACTTC. Translating it yields CASSPRAGAYEQYF.

The CDR3 loop is CASSMGTAHNQPQHF. The CDR3 DNA is TGTGCCAGCAGCATGGGGACTGCACATAATCAGCCCCAGCATTTT. This chain links TRBV11-2 with TRBJ1-5, with D tentatively TRBD1 (5 bases). The CDR3 covers 15 residues. With 5 bases removed from V and 4 bases from J, the gap between germline ends came to 15 bases. Germline CDR1 reads SGHAT; CDR2 reads FQNNGV.

The chain combines TRBV6-5 with TRBJ1-5; D is undetermined. Trimming cost V 8 bases and J 11 bases, with 10 bases left between them. The CDR3 has 10 amino acids. The germline CDR1 and CDR2 sequences are MNHEY and SVGAGI. This CDR3 is CASGQGAQHF. CDR3 DNA sequence: TGTGCCAGCGGCCAAGGAGCCCAGCATTTT.

The chain carries TRBV4-1 and TRBJ2-7, with 10 bases that match TRBD1. Germline loops: CDR1 MGHRA, CDR2 YSYEKL. V gave up 3 bases and J gave up 6 bases; unmatched junction bases: 8. The length of the CDR3 is 15 residues. CDR3 amino acids: CASSHSGTGDGEQYF. The CDR3 nucleotides read TGCGCCAGCAGCCACTCCGGGACAGGGGATGGCGAGCAGTACTTC.

This chain joins TRBV7-2 and TRBJ2-3; weak D call: TRBD1 (5 bases). Deletions cut 5 bases from V and 1 base from J, with 13 bases between. CDR1 is SGHTA and CDR2 is FQGNSA in the germline V gene. The CDR3 sequence is 15 residues long. In DNA form, the CDR3 reads TGTGCCAGCAGCCAGGTTACAGGAGGCACAGATACGCAGTATTTT. This encodes CASSQVTGGTDTQYF.

The chain carries TRBV3-1 (or the pseudogene TRBV3-2) and TRBJ1-1; a possible D gene is TRBD1 (5 bases). V was cut by 4 bases and J by 6 bases, with 12 bases left in between. The length of the CDR3 is 13 residues. The germline CDR1 and CDR2 sequences are LGHDT and YNNKEL (reference sequence). The CDR3 here is CASSRNQGAEAFF. CDR3 nucleotide sequence: TGTGCCAGCAGCCGGAATCAGGGCGCTGAAGCTTTCTTT.

The chain links TRBV7-9 to TRBJ1-6, with 10 bases lining up with TRBD1. The CDR3 is 17 residues long. J lost 2 bases, V lost 5 bases, and 6 bases had no gene match. The germline V gene has CDR1 SEHNR and CDR2 FQNEAQ (reference sequence). The chain's CDR3 is CASSPRDRGAYNSPLHF. The CDR3 DNA follows: TGTGCCAGCAGCCCCCGGGACAGGGGAGCCTATAATTCACCCCTCCACTTT.

The chain couples TRBV3-1 (or the pseudogene TRBV3-2) to TRBJ1-4; D is perhaps TRBD1 (6 bases). The CDR3 totals 16 residues. The V gene's germline CDR1 is LGHDT and CDR2 YNNKEL (reference sequence). The ends were cut back, 4 bases at V and 2 bases at J, with 14 bases in the middle. CDR3 loop: CASSPSYRATNEKLFF. CDR3 DNA: TGTGCCAGCAGCCCCAGCTACAGGGCCACTAATGAAAAACTGTTTTTT.

V is TRBV18 and J is TRBJ2-3; D not resolved. The germline V gene encodes CDR1 KGHSH and CDR2 LQKENI. CDR3 length: 15 amino acids. Trimming stripped 2 bases from V and 0 bases from J, with 9 bases between. Here the CDR3 DNA reads TGTGCCAGCTCACCAGACTCGCTGAGCACAGATACGCAGTATTTT. Translating gives CASSPDSLSTDTQYF.

The chain employs TRBV6-5 and TRBJ1-1, with 7 bases that match TRBD1. The ends lost 6 bases at V and 7 bases at J; junction bases unmatched: 8. The CDR3 is made up of 13 amino acids. Germline CDR1 and CDR2: MNHEY and SVGAGI. The CDR3 sequence is CASRRTGTGEAFF. Written as DNA, the CDR3 is TGTGCCAGCAGGCGGACAGGAACCGGTGAAGCTTTCTTT.

In this sample, this clone turned up once. This rearrangement joins TRBV3-1 (or the pseudogene TRBV3-2) to TRBJ1-5; possible D gene TRBD1, 6 bases. CDR1 is LGHDT and CDR2 is YNNKEL in the germline V gene (reference sequence). V gave up 5 bases and J gave up 7 bases, with 18 bases separating them. The CDR3 runs to 15 residues. CDR3 nucleotides: TGTGCCAGCAGCTATACTACAGGGTTCGGCCAGCCCCAGCATTTT. Protein sequence: CASSYTTGFGQPQHF.

This clone was found once. The chain employs TRBV9 and TRBJ1-2; D unclear. CDR3 length: 15 residues. V was shortened by 4 bases and J by 4 bases, with 17 bases between the two germline ends. The germline CDR1 and CDR2 sequences are SGDLS and YYNGEE. CDR3 region: CASSPMSSFLYGYTF. The CDR3, as DNA: TGTGCCAGCAGCCCCATGTCCAGTTTCCTCTATGGCTACACCTTC.

This chain connects TRBV5-1 to TRBJ2-2; 8 positions agree with TRBD1. Germline values: CDR1 SGHRS, CDR2 YFSETQ. The V segment lost 3 bases and the J segment 2 bases; nucleotides outside the gene matches: 3. This CDR3 is built from 15 residues. The CDR3 spells CASSWTGSNTGELFF. CDR3 DNA: TGCGCCAGCAGCTGGACAGGGTCCAACACCGGGGAGCTGTTTTTT.

This rearrangement joins TRBV5-4 to TRBJ2-7; 10 bases are shared with TRBD2. Germline trimming cut 0 bases from V and 2 bases from J; bases unmatched to any gene: 5. This CDR3 spans 16 amino acids. Per germline, CDR1 SGHNT and CDR2 YYREEE (reference sequence). The CDR3 protein is CASSLGAGGLAYEQYF. The CDR3 DNA reads as TGTGCCAGCAGCTTGGGAGCGGGAGGGCTGGCCTACGAGCAGTACTTC.

V usage is TRBV7-8 and J usage is TRBJ1-5, with a tentative D call TRBD1 (6 bases). V was cut by 5 bases and J by 3 bases, with 11 bases left in between. Germline V gene lookup returns CDR1 SGHVS and CDR2 FQNEAQ. This CDR3 comprises 14 residues. The DNA for the CDR3 is TGTGCCAGCAGCGTCCGGGACATCAATCAGCCCCAGCATTTT. Translated: CASSVRDINQPQHF.

This chain joins TRBV7-9 and TRBJ1-5; 10 nucleotides align to TRBD1. The CDR3 has 16 residues. The V and J ends lost 1 base and 3 bases, in that order; junction bases with no gene match: 3. Germline lookup yields CDR1 SEHNR and CDR2 FQNEAQ (reference sequence). The chain's CDR3 is CASSLGQGAYNQPQHF. The CDR3, as DNA: TGTGCCAGCAGCTTAGGACAGGGGGCGTACAATCAGCCCCAGCATTTT.